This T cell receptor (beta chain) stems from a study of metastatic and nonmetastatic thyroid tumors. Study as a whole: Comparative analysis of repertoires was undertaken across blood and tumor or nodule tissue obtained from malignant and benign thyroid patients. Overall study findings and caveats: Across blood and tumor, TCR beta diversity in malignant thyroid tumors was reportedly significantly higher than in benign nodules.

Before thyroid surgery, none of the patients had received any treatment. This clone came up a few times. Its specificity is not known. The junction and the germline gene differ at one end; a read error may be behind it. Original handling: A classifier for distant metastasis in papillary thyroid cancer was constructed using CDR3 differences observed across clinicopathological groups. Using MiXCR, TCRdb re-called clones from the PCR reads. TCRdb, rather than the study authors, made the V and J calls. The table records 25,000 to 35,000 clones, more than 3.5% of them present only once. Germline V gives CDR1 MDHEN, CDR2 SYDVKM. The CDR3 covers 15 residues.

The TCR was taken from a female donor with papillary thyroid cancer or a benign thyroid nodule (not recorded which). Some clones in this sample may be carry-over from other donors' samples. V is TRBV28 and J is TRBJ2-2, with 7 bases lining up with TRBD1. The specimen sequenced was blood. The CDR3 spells CASSPPGQNTGELFF. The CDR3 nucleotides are TGTGCCAGCAGTCCCCCGGGACAGAACACCGGGGAGCTCTTTTTT.